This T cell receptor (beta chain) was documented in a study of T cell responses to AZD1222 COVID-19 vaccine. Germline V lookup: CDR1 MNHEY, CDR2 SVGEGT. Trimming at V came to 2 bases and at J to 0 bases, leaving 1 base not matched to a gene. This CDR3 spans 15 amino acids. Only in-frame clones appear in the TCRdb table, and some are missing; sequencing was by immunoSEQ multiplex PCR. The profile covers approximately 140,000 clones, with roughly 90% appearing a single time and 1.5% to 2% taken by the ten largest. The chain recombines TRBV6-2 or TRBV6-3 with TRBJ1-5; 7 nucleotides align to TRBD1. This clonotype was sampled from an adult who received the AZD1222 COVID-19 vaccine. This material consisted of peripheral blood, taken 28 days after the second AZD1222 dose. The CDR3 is CASSYAGGSNQPQHF. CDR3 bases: TGTGCCAGCAGTTACGCAGGGGGTAGCAATCAGCCCCAGCATTTT.